These 15 T cell receptor beta chains originate from one sample sequenced in a study of blood T cell repertoires in COVID-19. TCRdb's table, derived via immunoSEQ multiplex PCR, lists solely in-frame clones and lacks some. The data hold 340,000 or so clones, with approximately 83% observed a single time. Sequenced sample: PBMCs or T cells enriched from blood (not recorded which). The receptors were sampled from a woman aged 40 to 49 with acute COVID-19.

This chain uses TRBV19 with TRBJ1-2; TRBD1 matches 8 bases. CDR1 and CDR2 (germline): LNHDA, SQIVND (reference sequence). CDR3 size: 16 residues. The V segment lost 3 bases and the J segment 4 bases; nucleotides outside the gene matches: 10. This CDR3 reads CASSIFRDRRSYGYTF. The CDR3 nucleotides read TGTGCCAGTAGTATTTTCCGGGACAGGAGGAGCTATGGCTACACCTTC.

The chain joins TRBV27 to TRBJ1-6; 9 bases fit TRBD1. Germline CDR1 MNHEY, CDR2 SMNVEV (reference sequence). The V and J ends lost 4 bases and 5 bases, in that order; junction bases with no gene match: 3. This CDR3 has 15 amino acids. In DNA, the CDR3 is TGTGCCAGCAGTTGGGGACAGGGCGATAATTCACCCCTCCACTTT. It specifies CASSWGQGDNSPLHF.

About this clone: Other DNA variants within this sample encode the same CDR3. The chain carries TRBV15 and TRBJ1-2; tentative D call: TRBD1 (5 bases). CDR1 and CDR2 from the germline V gene are LNHNV and YYDKDF (reference sequence). The CDR3 contains 13 residues. Between the trimmed V and J ends, which lost 1 base and 4 bases, there was a span of 7 bases. In DNA, the CDR3 is TGTGCCACCAGCAGAGGCGGGGGCTATGGCTACACCTTC. Translation gives CATSRGGGYGYTF.

This clone was seen only once. This chain's CDR3 is CASSQDGTSGYEQYF. The CDR3 nucleotides are TGTGCCAGCAGCCAAGATGGGACTAGCGGCTACGAGCAGTACTTC. V is TRBV4-2 and J is TRBJ2-7, with 11 positions matching TRBD2. The CDR3 consists of 15 residues. In germline, CDR1 is LGHNA, CDR2 YNFKEQ. The V and J ends lost 0 bases and 3 bases, in that order; junction bases with no gene match: 1.

This sequence joins TRBV2 and TRBJ2-5, with D possibly matching TRBD2 (7 bases). In germline, CDR1 is SNHLY, CDR2 FYNNEI. With 8 bases removed from V and 3 bases from J, the gap between germline ends came to 10 bases. The CDR3 covers 12 residues. The CDR3 reads CASGGGEETQYF. In DNA, the CDR3 is TGTGCCAGCGGAGGGGGGGAAGAGACCCAGTACTTC.

The chain couples TRBV10-1 to TRBJ1-6, with 9 bases that match TRBD1. The CDR3 is 14 residues long. V shed 7 bases, J shed 5 bases, and the junction held 3 bases outside the gene matches. The V gene's germline CDR1 is WNHNN and CDR2 SYGVQD (reference sequence). The CDR3 region is CASTWDRDNSPLHF. The CDR3 DNA sequence: TGCGCCAGCACCTGGGACAGGGATAATTCACCCCTCCACTTT.

CDR3 nucleotide sequence: TGTGCCAGCTCACGCGGGACAGGGGACGGGGACACTGAAGCTTTCTTT. Translating it yields CASSRGTGDGDTEAFF. The chain combines TRBV18 with TRBJ1-1; TRBD1 matches 10 bases. The junction had 8 bases not matched to a gene; V was cut back by 4 bases and J by 3 bases. Germline V gene lookup returns CDR1 KGHSH and CDR2 LQKENI. This CDR3 comprises 16 residues.

This clone occurred once. J is TRBJ2-3 and V is TRBV28, with 7 bases matching TRBD1. There are 14 residues in the CDR3. CDR1 is MDHEN, CDR2 SYDVKM, per germline. The J segment lost 2 bases and the V segment lost 6 bases, leaving 5 bases of the junction unmatched. This CDR3 reads CASRETGNTDTQYF. CDR3 in DNA: TGTGCCAGCAGGGAGACAGGGAACACAGATACGCAGTATTTT.

Remarks on this clone: Other DNA sequences in the sample encode the same CDR3. The CDR3 DNA sequence: TGTGCCAGCAGCGTAGGGACAGTACAAGAGACCCAGTACTTC. It codes for CASSVGTVQETQYF. This chain joins TRBV9 and TRBJ2-5; a weak D match, TRBD1 (6 bases). The CDR3 is made up of 14 amino acids. V shed 0 bases and J shed 2 bases, with 8 bases lying between them. In germline, CDR1 is SGDLS, CDR2 YYNGEE.

V is TRBV6-5 and J is TRBJ1-6; 7 bases agree with TRBD1. V dropped 4 bases and J dropped 2; count of bases not matched to a gene: 5. CDR1 MNHEY and CDR2 SVGAGI come from the germline V gene. The CDR3 is made up of 16 amino acids. The CDR3: CASSFQTGTYNSPLHF. The CDR3 region has the DNA TGTGCCAGCAGTTTCCAGACAGGGACCTATAATTCACCCCTCCACTTT.

The chain couples TRBV21-1 to TRBJ1-1. TRBV21-1 is labeled a pseudogene. The CDR3 loop spans 13 amino acids. The CDR3 DNA reads as TGTGCCAGCAGCATGAGGGAGAACACTGAAGCTTTCTTT. This encodes CASSMRENTEAFF.

The V gene is TRBV6-2 or TRBV6-3, the J gene TRBJ2-3; 11 bases match TRBD2. The CDR3 has 14 amino acids. Germline-derived CDR1 and CDR2 are MNHEY and SVGEGT. Germline trimming cut 2 bases from V and 6 bases from J; bases unmatched to any gene: 1. In DNA, the CDR3 is TGTGCCAGCAGTTACGGACTAGCGGGCGATACGCAGTATTTT. Amino acids: CASSYGLAGDTQYF.

J is TRBJ2-7 and V is TRBV18, with D perhaps matching TRBD1 (6 bases). V was shortened by 3 bases and J by 5 bases, with 8 bases between the two germline ends. The CDR3 is made up of 12 amino acids. Per the germline V gene, CDR1 is KGHSH and CDR2 is LQKENI. The CDR3 loop reads CASSPKGDEQYF. Written as DNA, the CDR3 is TGTGCCAGCTCACCTAAGGGGGACGAGCAGTACTTC.

The chain carries TRBV6-5 and TRBJ2-7; no clear D gene. Germline assignment: CDR1 MNHEY and CDR2 SVGAGI. The CDR3 consists of 15 residues. The ends were cut back, 8 bases at V and 3 bases at J, with 20 bases in the middle. The CDR3 region has the DNA TGTGCCAGCTCATCTAGGCCAGAAATTTACTACGAGCAGTACTTC. Protein sequence: CASSSRPEIYYEQYF.

This clone has just one count. This sequence joins TRBV29-1 and TRBJ2-5, with 7 bases fitting TRBD1. The CDR3 extends over 11 amino acids. CDR1 is SQVTM and CDR2 is ANQGSEA in the germline V gene. V shed 5 bases, J shed 8 bases, and the junction held 5 bases outside the gene matches. CDR3: CSVPTGDTQYF. CDR3 in DNA: TGCAGCGTTCCTACAGGGGACACCCAGTACTTC.